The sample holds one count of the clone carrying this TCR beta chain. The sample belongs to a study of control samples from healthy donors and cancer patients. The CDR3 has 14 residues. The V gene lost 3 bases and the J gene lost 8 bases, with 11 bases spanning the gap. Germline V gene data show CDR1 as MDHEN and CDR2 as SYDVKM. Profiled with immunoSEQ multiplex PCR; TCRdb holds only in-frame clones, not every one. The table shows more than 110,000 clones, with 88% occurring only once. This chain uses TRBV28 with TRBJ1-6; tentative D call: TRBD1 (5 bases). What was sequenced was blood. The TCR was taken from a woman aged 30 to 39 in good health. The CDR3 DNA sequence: TGTGCCAGCAGTTTGGCAGGGTGGGATTCACCCCTCCACTTT. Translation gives CASSLAGWDSPLHF.